A selection of T cell receptor beta chains follows, all from one sample in a study of graft-versus-host responses after intestinal transplantation. Their recognized antigens are unknown. Only in-frame clones appear in the TCRdb table, and some are missing; sequencing was by immunoSEQ multiplex PCR. The repertoire holds 84,000 or so clones, around 84% seen once, with 0.75% to 0.85% in the top ten. The sequences come from unstimulated CD4+ T cells sorted from spleen or lymph node cells, collected before intestinal transplant. Source of these receptors: a human donor who received an intestinal transplant. CDR3s include the opening cysteine and the closing phenylalanine or tryptophan. D genes are given only for firm matches. For some rows the clone size is stated as once, few or many, or as a class when expanded; others skip it.

TRBD2 | TRBJ2-2 | TRBV27 | . | 16 | CASSPLSGGVTGELFF
TRBD1 | TRBJ2-7 | TRBV18 | once | 14 | CASSPVTGYYEQYF
. | TRBJ1-1 | TRBV9 | . | 14 | CASSVGGQSTEAFF
TRBD1 | TRBJ1-3 | TRBV29-1 | few | 15 | CSVAGTAAHGNTIYF
TRBD2 | TRBJ2-3 | TRBV5-4 | . | 16 | CASSELGRGDTDTQYF
. | TRBJ1-5 | TRBV6-1 | few | 16 | CASSGLGPNSNQPQHF
TRBD2 | TRBJ2-3 | TRBV28 | . | 15 | CASSPPSGLTDTQYF
. | TRBJ1-4 | TRBV28 | . | 15 | CASSPPMGRGGKLFF
TRBD2 | TRBJ2-7 | TRBV29-1 | . | 15 | CSATGTSGATYEQYF
. | TRBJ2-3 | TRBV4-1 | . | 15 | CASSKTWPLADTQYF
TRBD1 | TRBJ1-2 | TRBV18 | . | 13 | CASSPTGQGGYTF
TRBD1 | TRBJ1-2 | TRBV7-9 | . | 16 | CASSISPGTGVDGYTF
. | TRBJ1-5 | TRBV2 | . | 14 | CASSVQGRLQPQHF
. | TRBJ2-3 | TRBV9 | . | 16 | CASSRTGVTSTDTQYF
. | TRBJ2-1 | TRBV28 | . | 14 | CASSLGTRSGGQFF
. | TRBJ2-5 | TRBV7-6 | . | 13 | CASSLGLPETQYF
. | TRBJ2-7 | TRBV28 | . | 14 | CASSSPGGSGGQYF
. | TRBJ2-1 | TRBV5-6 | medium-sized | 12 | CASQEPYNEQFF
TRBD1 | TRBJ1-2 | TRBV14 | . | 15 | CASSQGWGQGQGYTF
. | TRBJ2-5 | TRBV10-3 | . | 14 | CAISEHGEGETQYF
. | TRBJ2-3 | TRBV28 | once | 16 | CASSLIGSGLEDTQYF
TRBD1 | TRBJ2-5 | TRBV10-3 | once | 15 | CAISRDREIQETQYF
. | TRBJ2-2 | TRBV6-1 | . | 15 | CASSASTSNTGELFF
TRBD2 | TRBJ2-1 | TRBV10-2 | . | 15 | CASRGLAAFYNEQFF
. | TRBJ2-3 | TRBV7-9 | . | 13 | CASSTLARDTQYF
TRBD1 | TRBJ2-7 | TRBV5-6 | . | 16 | CASSRRDRGKAYEQHF
TRBD2 | TRBJ2-5 | TRBV19 | . | 14 | CASSSSGGEETQYF
TRBD2 | TRBJ2-2 | TRBV6-5 | . | 16 | CASSYGSGGVPGELFF
. | TRBJ2-1 | TRBV23-1 | once | 13 | CASRQGPNNEQFF
TRBD1 | TRBJ1-4 | TRBV28 | . | 14 | CASRQQGLDEKLFF
. | TRBJ2-1 | TRBV9 | . | 15 | CASSVVGVSYNEQFF
TRBD2 | TRBJ2-1 | TRBV5-4 | . | 15 | CASSSSGGEGNEQFF
TRBD1 | TRBJ2-5 | TRBV9 | . | 16 | CASSGRGTGARETQYF
. | TRBJ2-3 | TRBV2 | . | 13 | CASSELDTDTQYF
. | TRBJ1-5 | TRBV21-1 | . | 13 | CASSARGQQPQHF
TRBD2 | TRBJ2-5 | TRBV28 | . | 18 | CASSSTLAGGPVIETQYF
. | TRBJ1-5 | TRBV5-1 | . | 14 | CASSPQGGDQPQHF
TRBD1 | TRBJ1-6 | TRBV30 | . | 13 | CAWTGRNNSPLHF
TRBD1 | TRBJ2-2 | TRBV19 | . | 13 | CASSRGQGWELFF
TRBD1 | TRBJ2-3 | TRBV2 | . | 16 | CASSEQGVVFADTQYF